Listed below are T cell receptor beta chains from one sample, sequenced in a study of human thymus T cells. Repertoires were generated with immunoSEQ multiplex PCR, while TCRdb's copy carries only in-frame clones and drops some. Among approximately 70,000 clones listed, roughly 95% were seen once. The specimen sequenced was thymus tissue. These receptors were collected from a girl in the first two years of life with a congenital heart defect but otherwise immunologically healthy. The CDR3 runs from the conserved cysteine through the conserved F or W. Each record gives: clone size, J gene, V gene, D gene, CDR3 DNA, CDR3 protein. D genes are given only for firm matches. Not every row has a clone size; where given, it reads once, few, many or a size class.

clone_size: -
j_call: TRBJ2-5
v_call: TRBV11-2
d_call: -
cdr3_nt: TGTGCCAGCAGCTTAATGTGGGGGGTCCACCAAGAGACCCAGTACTTC
cdr3_aa: CASSLMWGVHQETQYF

clone_size: once
j_call: TRBJ2-5
v_call: TRBV9
d_call: -
cdr3_nt: TGTGCCAGCAGCGTAGGGAGAGGGCGTGGGTTTGTGGAGACCCAGTACTTC
cdr3_aa: CASSVGRGRGFVETQYF

clone_size: -
j_call: TRBJ2-6
v_call: TRBV27
d_call: -
cdr3_nt: TGTGCCAGCAGCTCCTGGCCGGTGATACAGGGCCCTAGCTCTGGGGCCAACGTCCTGACTTTC
cdr3_aa: CASSSWPVIQGPSSGANVLTF

clone_size: -
j_call: TRBJ2-1
v_call: TRBV5-1
d_call: -
cdr3_nt: TGCGCCAGCAGCGTGGGACCCGGGGGGCCCAATGAGCAGTTCTTC
cdr3_aa: CASSVGPGGPNEQFF

clone_size: -
j_call: TRBJ1-1
v_call: TRBV7-2
d_call: -
cdr3_nt: TGTGCCAGCAGCGGGCAGGGGCAAGAAGCTTTCTTT
cdr3_aa: CASSGQGQEAFF

clone_size: once
j_call: TRBJ2-5
v_call: TRBV18
d_call: TRBD1
cdr3_nt: TGTGCCAGCTCGCAAAACAGGGGGCAAGAGACCCAGTACTTC
cdr3_aa: CASSQNRGQETQYF

clone_size: -
j_call: TRBJ2-1
v_call: TRBV18
d_call: TRBD2
cdr3_nt: TGTGCCAGCTCACCCCAGAGGGGAGGGCTTAAATATGGGCAGTTCTTC
cdr3_aa: CASSPQRGGLKYGQFF

clone_size: -
j_call: TRBJ2-5
v_call: TRBV5-4
d_call: TRBD2
cdr3_nt: TGTGCCAGCAGTTGGGGGGGGAGGCTAGCGGGAGAGGAGACCCAGTACTTC
cdr3_aa: CASSWGGRLAGEETQYF

clone_size: -
j_call: TRBJ2-7
v_call: TRBV19
d_call: -
cdr3_nt: TGTGCCAGTAGGGGACAAATCTCCTACGAGCAGTACTTC
cdr3_aa: CASRGQISYEQYF

clone_size: -
j_call: TRBJ2-5
v_call: TRBV4-1
d_call: -
cdr3_nt: TGCGCCAGCAGCCAAGGCGGTAGACAAGAGACCCAGTACTTC
cdr3_aa: CASSQGGRQETQYF

clone_size: -
j_call: TRBJ2-3
v_call: TRBV5-6
d_call: -
cdr3_nt: TGTGCCAGCAGCTTGGGAAGCATGACTAACCCGGCTGCAGATACGCAGTATTTT
cdr3_aa: CASSLGSMTNPAADTQYF

clone_size: -
j_call: TRBJ2-1
v_call: TRBV6-6
d_call: -
cdr3_nt: TGTGCCAGCAATGTACAGGGCCCTAGCTCCTACAATGAGCAGTTCTTC
cdr3_aa: CASNVQGPSSYNEQFF

clone_size: -
j_call: TRBJ1-1
v_call: TRBV27
d_call: -
cdr3_nt: TGTGCCAGCAGTTCGGACGTAGCCACTGAAGCTTTCTTT
cdr3_aa: CASSSDVATEAFF

clone_size: -
j_call: TRBJ1-1
v_call: TRBV29-1
d_call: TRBD1
cdr3_nt: TGCAGCGTTGAGCCGACAGGGGGTTACACTGAAGCTTTCTTT
cdr3_aa: CSVEPTGGYTEAFF

clone_size: -
j_call: TRBJ2-2
v_call: TRBV27
d_call: -
cdr3_nt: TGTGCCAGTCGGACACTTAAGAACACCGGGGAGCTGTTTTTT
cdr3_aa: CASRTLKNTGELFF

clone_size: -
j_call: TRBJ2-7
v_call: TRBV27
d_call: -
cdr3_nt: TGTGCCAGCTCCTCTGAAGGTAGCGGCCCCTACGAGCAGTACTTC
cdr3_aa: CASSSEGSGPYEQYF

clone_size: -
j_call: TRBJ1-4
v_call: TRBV30
d_call: -
cdr3_nt: TGTGCCTGGAGTTGGGAAGGGGGGCGTAATGAAAAACTGTTTTTT
cdr3_aa: CAWSWEGGRNEKLFF

clone_size: -
j_call: TRBJ1-1
v_call: TRBV19
d_call: TRBD1
cdr3_nt: TGTGCCAGTAGTATGGGTGACAGGGGGACTGAAGCTTTCTTT
cdr3_aa: CASSMGDRGTEAFF

clone_size: -
j_call: TRBJ1-1
v_call: TRBV5-6
d_call: TRBD1
cdr3_nt: TGTGCCAGCAGCTCCGACAGGGGGACAGTGAACACTGAAGCTTTCTTT
cdr3_aa: CASSSDRGTVNTEAFF

clone_size: -
j_call: TRBJ2-5
v_call: TRBV5-5
d_call: TRBD1
cdr3_nt: TGTGCCAGCAGCGCCAGACAGGGCCCGTGGGAGACCCAGTACTTC
cdr3_aa: CASSARQGPWETQYF

clone_size: -
j_call: TRBJ2-5
v_call: TRBV7-3
d_call: TRBD1
cdr3_nt: TGTGCCAGCAGCCCAGGACAGGAAGAGACCCAGTACTTC
cdr3_aa: CASSPGQEETQYF

clone_size: -
j_call: TRBJ2-3
v_call: TRBV9
d_call: TRBD1
cdr3_nt: TGTGCCAGCAGCAGACAGGGGAGCACAGATACGCAGTATTTT
cdr3_aa: CASSRQGSTDTQYF

clone_size: -
j_call: TRBJ2-1
v_call: TRBV6-6
d_call: -
cdr3_nt: TGTGCCAGCAGTTACGGAGGACACCTCTCCTACAATGAGCAGTTCTTC
cdr3_aa: CASSYGGHLSYNEQFF

clone_size: -
j_call: TRBJ1-4
v_call: TRBV18
d_call: -
cdr3_nt: TGTGCCAGCTCACCACGGGGGGCGTTGAGTGAAAAACTGTTTTTT
cdr3_aa: CASSPRGALSEKLFF

clone_size: -
j_call: TRBJ2-2
v_call: TRBV6-1
d_call: -
cdr3_nt: TGTGCCACCACCTTCCCAACGAACACCGGGGAGCTGTTTTTT
cdr3_aa: CATTFPTNTGELFF

clone_size: -
j_call: TRBJ2-7
v_call: TRBV7-6
d_call: TRBD2
cdr3_nt: TGTGCCAGCTCAAACGCGGGGACTAGCGGGAGGGTCCCTACAAGCTCCTACGAGCAGTACTTC
cdr3_aa: CASSNAGTSGRVPTSSYEQYF

clone_size: -
j_call: TRBJ2-4
v_call: TRBV5-4
d_call: TRBD1
cdr3_nt: TGTGCCAGCAGCTCGGACCGGGACAGGGTCAAAAACATTCAGTACTTC
cdr3_aa: CASSSDRDRVKNIQYF

clone_size: -
j_call: TRBJ2-7
v_call: TRBV27
d_call: -
cdr3_nt: TGTGCCAGCAGTCCCCACCGGACGGCCCTTTCCTACGAGCAGTACTTC
cdr3_aa: CASSPHRTALSYEQYF

clone_size: -
j_call: TRBJ2-1
v_call: TRBV4-2
d_call: TRBD2
cdr3_nt: TGTGCCAGCAGCCAAGATTCCCCACTGCCGGGACTAGCGGGAGAACCTAGCGGTGAGCAGTTCTTC
cdr3_aa: CASSQDSPLPGLAGEPSGEQFF

clone_size: -
j_call: TRBJ1-1
v_call: TRBV14
d_call: -
cdr3_nt: TGTGCCAGCAGCCGGGGAGTTGAAGCTTTCTTT
cdr3_aa: CASSRGVEAFF

clone_size: -
j_call: TRBJ1-1
v_call: TRBV19
d_call: -
cdr3_nt: TGTGCCAGTAGTATAGGTCGGCCAGAAGCTTTCTTT
cdr3_aa: CASSIGRPEAFF

clone_size: -
j_call: TRBJ2-3
v_call: TRBV30
d_call: TRBD2
cdr3_nt: TGTGCCTGGAGGAACCGCCCCGGGACTAGCGGGAGAAGAGATACGCAGTATTTT
cdr3_aa: CAWRNRPGTSGRRDTQYF

clone_size: -
j_call: TRBJ2-7
v_call: TRBV7-2
d_call: -
cdr3_nt: TGTGCCAGCAGCTCTACTCTCAGGCGCGAGCAGTACTTC
cdr3_aa: CASSSTLRREQYF

clone_size: once
j_call: TRBJ1-2
v_call: TRBV28
d_call: TRBD1
cdr3_nt: TGTGCCAGCAGACAAGACAGGGGTGGCTACACCTTC
cdr3_aa: CASRQDRGGYTF

clone_size: -
j_call: TRBJ1-2
v_call: TRBV4-2
d_call: TRBD1
cdr3_nt: TGTGCCAGCAGCCAAGATGGGTCGGGACAGGCCCACCCACGGTCGGATGGCTACACCTTC
cdr3_aa: CASSQDGSGQAHPRSDGYTF

clone_size: -
j_call: TRBJ2-1
v_call: TRBV28
d_call: -
cdr3_nt: TGTGCCAGCAGTTTAAAGGGGACGTTAGCCTACAATGAGCAGTTCTTC
cdr3_aa: CASSLKGTLAYNEQFF

clone_size: -
j_call: TRBJ1-2
v_call: TRBV29-1
d_call: TRBD1
cdr3_nt: TGCAGCGTTCGAGAGGTTAGGGACAGGTCCCATCGGGGGAGCTATGGCTACACCTTC
cdr3_aa: CSVREVRDRSHRGSYGYTF

clone_size: once
j_call: TRBJ1-4
v_call: TRBV5-1
d_call: TRBD1
cdr3_nt: TGCGCCAGCACCCTGGGGCGGGACAGTAGACTGTTTTTT
cdr3_aa: CASTLGRDSRLFF

clone_size: -
j_call: TRBJ2-7
v_call: TRBV29-1
d_call: -
cdr3_nt: TGCATGGGGGAGATGAACTACGAGCAGTACTTC
cdr3_aa: CMGEMNYEQYF

clone_size: -
j_call: TRBJ2-3
v_call: TRBV12-5
d_call: TRBD1
cdr3_nt: TGTGCTAGTGGTCTCCGGGACAGGGGCACAGATACGCAGTATTTT
cdr3_aa: CASGLRDRGTDTQYF

clone_size: once
j_call: TRBJ2-1
v_call: TRBV4-3
d_call: -
cdr3_nt: TGCGCCAGCAGCCAAGCTCCCCCGTGGAGGTTCAGGACCCCCTCCTACAATGAGCAGTTCTTC
cdr3_aa: CASSQAPPWRFRTPSYNEQFF

clone_size: -
j_call: TRBJ2-3
v_call: TRBV21-1
d_call: -
cdr3_nt: TGTGCCAGCAGACCCGGTGGGAGACAGGGTGAATTCACAGATACGCAGTATTTT
cdr3_aa: CASRPGGRQGEFTDTQYF

clone_size: -
j_call: TRBJ2-1
v_call: TRBV4-3
d_call: TRBD2
cdr3_nt: TGCGCCAGCAGCCCGCGGACTAGCGGGAGGACTGATGAGCAGTTCTTC
cdr3_aa: CASSPRTSGRTDEQFF

clone_size: -
j_call: TRBJ1-2
v_call: TRBV30
d_call: TRBD1
cdr3_nt: TGTGCCTGGAGTGCCGGGACAGGGAGCGGCTACACCTTC
cdr3_aa: CAWSAGTGSGYTF

clone_size: -
j_call: TRBJ2-1
v_call: TRBV19
d_call: -
cdr3_nt: TGTGCCAGTAGTTACGGGTCTCATGAGCAGTTCTTC
cdr3_aa: CASSYGSHEQFF

clone_size: -
j_call: TRBJ1-5
v_call: TRBV30
d_call: -
cdr3_nt: TGTGCCGCGGGGCAGGTCGATCAGCCCCAGCATTTT
cdr3_aa: CAAGQVDQPQHF

clone_size: -
j_call: TRBJ2-3
v_call: TRBV7-2
d_call: TRBD2
cdr3_nt: TGTGCCAGCAGCCCTAGGGGGACTAGCGGCTCAGATACGCAGTATTTT
cdr3_aa: CASSPRGTSGSDTQYF

clone_size: -
j_call: TRBJ1-1
v_call: TRBV19
d_call: -
cdr3_nt: TGTGCCAGTAGTATAACGTGGGGGCGAATCAACACTGAAGCTTTCTTT
cdr3_aa: CASSITWGRINTEAFF

clone_size: few
j_call: TRBJ1-2
v_call: TRBV2
d_call: -
cdr3_nt: TGTGCCAGCAGTGCAAGTGGCTACACCTTC
cdr3_aa: CASSASGYTF

clone_size: once
j_call: TRBJ1-3
v_call: TRBV18
d_call: -
cdr3_nt: TGTGCCAGCTCACCGACCGACAGGCCGGGGGGAAACACCATATATTTT
cdr3_aa: CASSPTDRPGGNTIYF

clone_size: -
j_call: TRBJ1-1
v_call: TRBV29-1
d_call: TRBD1
cdr3_nt: TGCAGCGTTGATGGGACAGAAAAAGCTGAAGCTTTCTTT
cdr3_aa: CSVDGTEKAEAFF

clone_size: -
j_call: TRBJ2-4
v_call: TRBV6-1
d_call: -
cdr3_nt: TGTGCCAGCAGTGAAGCGAAGGAACTAGCCAAAAACATTCAGTACTTC
cdr3_aa: CASSEAKELAKNIQYF

clone_size: -
j_call: TRBJ2-1
v_call: TRBV7-7
d_call: TRBD2
cdr3_nt: TGTGCTAGCAGCTCAGCGGTAGCGGGAGATGAGCAGTTCTTC
cdr3_aa: CASSSAVAGDEQFF